The 18 T cell receptor beta chains below all came from one sample that was sequenced in a study of blood T cell repertoires in COVID-19. Measured with immunoSEQ multiplex PCR; TCRdb has only the in-frame clones, and not every one. The data show 150,000 or so clones, about 87% seen once. Sequenced: peripheral blood. The receptor source for this set is a man aged 60 to 69 with acute or convalescent COVID-19.

This rearrangement joins TRBV2 to TRBJ1-5, with D unresolved. The CDR3 runs 14 residues. Germline loops: CDR1 SNHLY, CDR2 FYNNEI. V lost 6 bases, J lost 0 bases, and 9 bases lay in between. CDR3 bases: TGTGCCAGCAGGTGGCAGGCTAGCAATCAGCCCCAGCATTTT. It translates to CASRWQASNQPQHF.

The chain links TRBV6-4 to TRBJ1-2, with TRBD1 matching over 10 bases. The germline V gene encodes CDR1 MRHNA and CDR2 SNTAGT. Trimming took 6 bases from V and 5 from J; bases not matched to a gene: 6. The CDR3 spans 14 residues. The CDR3 sequence is CASRPGQGGYGYTF. The CDR3 region has the DNA TGTGCCAGCAGGCCAGGACAGGGGGGTTATGGCTACACCTTC.

This clone came up once. The genes are TRBV6-5 and TRBJ2-4; D possibly corresponds to TRBD1 (5 bases). The germline V gene has CDR1 MNHEY and CDR2 SVGAGI. Trimming pared 2 bases from V and 5 bases from J, leaving 16 bases between. The CDR3 is 16 residues long. The CDR3, as DNA: TGTGCCAGCAGTTACAAAGCAGGGCGATCCGAAAACATTCAGTACTTC. This codes for CASSYKAGRSENIQYF.

J is TRBJ1-1 and V is TRBV3-1 (or the pseudogene TRBV3-2); 10 bases map to TRBD1. CDR1 and CDR2 (germline): LGHDT, YNNKEL (reference sequence). The V gene end was trimmed by 4 bases and the J gene end by 4 bases; junction bases not matched to a gene: 0. The CDR3 length is 13 residues. The CDR3 sequence: CASSRTGGTEAFF. The CDR3 DNA reads TGTGCCAGCAGCCGGACAGGGGGCACTGAAGCTTTCTTT.

This sequence joins TRBV9 and TRBJ2-3; 10 bases map to TRBD2. V trimming: 3 bases; J trimming: 2 bases; junction bases outside the gene matches: 6. This CDR3 is built from 16 residues. Per germline, CDR1 SGDLS and CDR2 YYNGEE. The CDR3 spells CASSAWTSGATDTQYF. For the CDR3, the DNA is TGTGCCAGCAGCGCCTGGACTAGCGGTGCCACAGATACGCAGTATTTT.

The chain combines TRBV7-3 with TRBJ1-1; D unclear. Germline V gives CDR1 SGHTA, CDR2 FQGTGA. V was cut by 5 bases and J by 3 bases, with 10 bases left in between. The CDR3 runs 13 residues. The CDR3 DNA sequence: TGTGCCAGCAGCCTCAACGGGGACACTGAAGCTTTCTTT. It yields the protein CASSLNGDTEAFF.

The V and J genes are TRBV27 and TRBJ1-2; D gene ambiguous. Germline-derived CDR1 and CDR2 are MNHEY and SMNVEV (reference sequence). Trimming cost V 2 bases and J 1 base, with 8 bases left between them. The CDR3 covers 14 residues. CDR3: CASSLTGSNYGYTF. DNA for the CDR3: TGTGCCAGCAGTTTAACCGGGAGTAACTATGGCTACACCTTC.

The chain carries TRBV7-8 and TRBJ2-5; 7 bases are a match to TRBD1. This CDR3 is 16 amino acids long. J was trimmed by 2 bases and V by 11 bases; bases with no gene match: 17. The V gene's germline CDR1 is SGHVS and CDR2 FQNEAQ. This CDR3 reads CAATLGAGGEQETQYF. In nucleotides, the CDR3 is TGTGCCGCTACCCTTGGGGCAGGGGGTGAGCAAGAGACCCAGTACTTC.

The rearrangement uses TRBV12-5 and TRBJ1-5, with TRBD1 as a possible D gene (6 bases). CDR1 is LGHNT and CDR2 is FRNRAP in the germline V gene. The CDR3 runs 14 residues. V shed 2 bases and J shed 3 bases, with 8 bases lying between them. CDR3: CASGLTGFNQPQHF. CDR3 nucleotides: TGTGCTAGTGGTTTGACAGGGTTCAATCAGCCCCAGCATTTT.

A few counts support this clone. CDR3 DNA sequence: TGCAGCGCCCTCCGGACTAGCTCCACCGGGGAGCTGTTTTTT. Amino acid sequence: CSALRTSSTGELFF. This chain joins TRBV29-1 and TRBJ2-2, with 8 bases matching TRBD2. The ends lost 7 bases at V and 4 bases at J; junction bases unmatched: 8. CDR3 length: 14 residues. Per germline, CDR1 SQVTM and CDR2 ANQGSEA.

V usage is TRBV7-8 and J usage is TRBJ1-1; D might be TRBD1 (6 bases). CDR3 length: 13 residues. CDR1 SGHVS and CDR2 FQNEAQ come from the germline V gene. CDR3 in amino acids: CAGSAGARTEAFF. CDR3 nucleotides: TGTGCGGGGTCGGCAGGGGCTCGGACTGAAGCTTTCTTT.

The V and J genes are TRBV19 and TRBJ1-2; unclear D gene. There are 17 residues in the CDR3. Deletions cut 2 bases from V and 2 bases from J, with 18 bases between. Germline loops: CDR1 LNHDA, CDR2 SQIVND (reference sequence). The CDR3 here is CASSILGSEVSNYGYTF. The CDR3 bases are TGTGCCAGTAGTATATTAGGGTCGGAGGTATCAAACTATGGCTACACCTTC.

The chain is built from TRBV7-2 and TRBJ1-2; D remains unclear. Per germline, CDR1 SGHTA and CDR2 FQGNSA. V lost 5 bases, J lost 7 bases, and 23 bases lay in between. This CDR3 is built from 16 residues. CDR3 DNA sequence: TGTGCCAGCAGCCCATATAGGGCAGCGGGAATCTCTGGCTACACCTTC. This encodes CASSPYRAAGISGYTF. The complete variable domain, with remaining parts taken from reference TRBV7-2 and TRBJ1-2, reads GAGVSQSPSNKVTEKGKDVELRCDPISGHTALYWYRQSLGQGLEFLIYFQGNSAPDKSGLPSDRFSAERTGGSVSTLTIQRTQQEDSAVYLCASSPYRAAGISGYTFGSGTRLTVV.

J is TRBJ1-1 and V is TRBV4-1, with 10 bases identical to TRBD1. Germline V gene lookup returns CDR1 MGHRA and CDR2 YSYEKL. J lost 4 bases, V lost 3 bases, and 11 bases had no gene match. CDR3 size: 17 residues. The CDR3 spells CASSHIPGQGISTEAFF. The CDR3 DNA reads as TGCGCCAGCAGCCATATCCCGGGACAGGGGATTAGCACTGAAGCTTTCTTT.

The chain is built from TRBV12-3 or TRBV12-4 and TRBJ1-3; no reliable D call. This CDR3 region has 13 residues. V shed 5 bases and J shed 5 bases, with 10 bases lying between them. The CDR3 bases are TGTGCCAGCAGTCCCTCGGGGAGAAACACCATATATTTT. This codes for CASSPSGRNTIYF.

The genes are TRBV29-1 and TRBJ1-1; D is ambiguous. The CDR3 loop spans 11 amino acids. The germline V gene encodes CDR1 SQVTM and CDR2 ANQGSEA. The ends were cut back, 7 bases at V and 3 bases at J, with 9 bases in the middle. CDR3 DNA sequence: TGCAGCGCCGCACAGTACACTGAAGCTTTCTTT. This translates into CSAAQYTEAFF.

The chain joins TRBV5-1 to TRBJ1-5; 9 nucleotides align to TRBD1. This CDR3 has 16 residues. Trimming took 4 bases from V and 6 from J; bases not matched to a gene: 11. The germline CDR1 and CDR2 sequences are SGHRS and YFSETQ. CDR3 amino acids: CASSDGTGSLGQPQHF. CDR3 nucleotide sequence: TGCGCCAGCAGCGACGGGACAGGGAGCTTGGGTCAGCCCCAGCATTTT.

The count of this clone is one. The rearrangement uses TRBV30 and TRBJ1-3; D ambiguous. Looked up from germline, CDR1 is GTSNPN and CDR2 is SVGIG (reference sequence). Trimming took 1 base from V and 0 from J, leaving 13 bases between them. The CDR3 has 16 residues. Here the CDR3 DNA reads TGTGCCTGGAGTGCCGAGGACTCCCTCTCTGGAAACACCATATATTTT. Translated, it gives CAWSAEDSLSGNTIYF.